The 6 T cell receptor beta chains reported below all come from one sample, sequenced in a study of T cell repertoires in ileal Crohn's disease. Sequencing was performed with immunoSEQ multiplex PCR; in TCRdb, only in-frame clones are kept and a portion is missing. The sample records about 3,200 clones, under 75% being singletons. Time point indicated: proximal margin of the surgical specimen (macroscopically non-inflamed). Sample: ileal tissue. The receptors were gathered from an adult with Crohn's disease.

V is TRBV30 and J is TRBJ2-1; 13 bases agree with TRBD2. The V and J ends lost 5 bases and 7 bases, in that order; junction bases with no gene match: 8. Germline V gives CDR1 GTSNPN, CDR2 SVGIG (reference sequence). CDR3 length equals 15 residues. The CDR3 sequence: CAWGSGTSGTNEQFF. CDR3 nucleotides: TGTGCCTGGGGTTCCGGGACTAGCGGGACAAATGAGCAGTTCTTC. Combining the CDR3 with reference TRBV30 and TRBJ2-1 gives the whole variable domain SQTIHQWPATLVQPVGSPLSLECTVEGTSNPNLYWYRQAAGRGLQLLFYSVGIGQISSEVPQNLSASRPQDRQFILSSKKLLLSDSGFYLCAWGSGTSGTNEQFFGPGTRLTVL.

The chain couples TRBV5-1 to TRBJ1-1; D may be TRBD1 (5 bases). CDR3 size: 13 residues. V lost 3 bases, J lost 10 bases, and 16 bases lay in between. Germline CDR1 SGHRS, CDR2 YFSETQ. The CDR3 region is CASSSLGGGTAFF. The DNA for the CDR3 is TGCGCCAGCAGCTCTCTCGGGGGAGGGACAGCTTTCTTT.

The V call is TRBV2, the J call TRBJ2-3, with D unclear. Deletions cut 2 bases from V and 7 bases from J, with 7 bases between. From germline, CDR1 is SNHLY and CDR2 FYNNEI. This CDR3 contains 12 residues. In DNA, the CDR3 is TGTGCCAGCAGTGAATGGTGGAATACGCAGTATTTT. It is translated as CASSEWWNTQYF.

This chain's CDR3 is CASSFFADTEAFF. CDR3 bases: TGTGCCAGCAGCTTCTTTGCGGACACTGAAGCTTTCTTT. The rearrangement joins TRBV5-6 to TRBJ1-1; the D is unclear. V lost 2 bases to trimming and J lost 3 bases, with 8 bases between them. CDR1 and CDR2 from the germline V gene are SGHDT and YYEEEE. This CDR3 region has 13 residues. The full variable domain, in which reference TRBV5-6 and TRBJ1-1 provide the parts outside the CDR3, is DAGVTQSPTHLIKTRGQQVTLRCSPKSGHDTVSWYQQALGQGPQFIFQYYEEEERQRGNFPDRFSGHQFPNYSSELNVNALLLGDSALYLCASSFFADTEAFFGQGTRLTVV.

The V gene is TRBV6-1, the J gene TRBJ1-1, with TRBD1 matching over 7 bases. The CDR3 covers 14 residues. From germline, CDR1 is MNHNS and CDR2 SASEGT. Germline trimming cut 5 bases from V and 5 bases from J; bases unmatched to any gene: 8. The CDR3 sequence is CASSTRQGETEAFF. The CDR3 DNA is TGTGCCAGCAGTACCCGACAGGGAGAAACTGAAGCTTTCTTT.

This clone rates as large. The gene calls are TRBV7-8 and TRBJ1-5; 8 positions match TRBD1. The CDR3 loop spans 19 amino acids. The J segment lost 11 bases and the V segment lost 5 bases, leaving 26 bases of the junction unmatched. CDR1 and CDR2 (germline): SGHVS, FQNEAQ. CDR3 amino acids: CASSLSGDRRQLIAGAQHF. Written as DNA, the CDR3 is TGTGCCAGCAGCCTATCCGGGGACAGGAGACAACTTATAGCAGGGGCCCAGCATTTT.